The text below deals with one T cell receptor beta chain. V was cut by 6 bases and J by 3 bases, with 9 bases left in between. This CDR3 comprises 12 residues. Germline V lookup: CDR1 SEHNR, CDR2 FQNEAQ (reference sequence). Isolation of CD8+ and CD4+ T cells was performed negatively, whereas enrichment of TEMRA cells was done by FACS. The entry originates in a study of CD8 T cells in Susac syndrome. Random hexamers were used to reverse transcribe about 0.5 to 1 ug of RNA. Amplification of TCR beta CDR3 across 54 Vbeta and 13 Jbeta was performed with immunoSEQ multiplex PCR. From the immunoSEQ multiplex PCR reads, TCRdb called clonotypes with MiXCR, one entry per CDR3 protein. The table shows 190,000 or so distinct CDR3 sequences, with about 95% occurring only once.

The rearrangement joins TRBV7-9 to TRBJ2-7; D unclear. The sample comprised CD4+ T cells from PBMCs. The clonotype comes from a human donor with multiple sclerosis. The CDR3 bases are TGTGCCAGCAGGGACCGTCACTACGAGCAGTACTTC. The encoded protein is CASRDRHYEQYF.